The present T cell receptor beta chain was sequenced within a study of response to subunit inactivated influenza vaccine. This CDR3 region has 17 residues. V shed 4 bases and J shed 1 base, with 20 bases lying between them. Germline lookup yields CDR1 SGHTA and CDR2 FQGNSA. TCRdb recomputed calls from the RT-PCR reads with MiXCR, one row per CDR3 protein. The data hold about 540,000 distinct CDR3 sequences, with under 30% observed a single time. This same sample was also part of a study on T cells expressing NK-cell markers. From that study: TCR beta libraries carry UMIs added by 5'RACE template switching.

The genes are TRBV7-2 and TRBJ2-7; no clear D. Here the sequenced sample was CD4+ T cells sorted from PBMCs, taken about 11 days after vaccination. The sequence derives from a man between 45 and 60 years old who received an inactivated influenza vaccine. The CDR3 DNA reads TGTGCCAGCAGCTATAGGTCCCGGTTAGGGCAGTCCTACGAGCAGTACTTC. Translation gives CASSYRSRLGQSYEQYF.